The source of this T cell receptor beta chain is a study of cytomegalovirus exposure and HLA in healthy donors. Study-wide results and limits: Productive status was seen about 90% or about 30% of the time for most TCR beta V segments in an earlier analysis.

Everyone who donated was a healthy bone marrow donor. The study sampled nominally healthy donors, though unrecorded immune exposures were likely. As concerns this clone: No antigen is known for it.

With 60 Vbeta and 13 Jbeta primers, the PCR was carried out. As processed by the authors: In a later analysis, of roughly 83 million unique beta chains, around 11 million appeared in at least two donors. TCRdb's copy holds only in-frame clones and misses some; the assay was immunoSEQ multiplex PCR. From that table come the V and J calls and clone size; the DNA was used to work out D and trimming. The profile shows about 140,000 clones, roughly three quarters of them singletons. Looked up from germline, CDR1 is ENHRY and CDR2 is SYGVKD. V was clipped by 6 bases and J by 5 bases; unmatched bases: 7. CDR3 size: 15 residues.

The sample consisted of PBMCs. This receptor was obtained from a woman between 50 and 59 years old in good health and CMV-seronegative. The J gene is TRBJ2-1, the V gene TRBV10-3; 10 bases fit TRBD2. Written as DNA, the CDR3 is TGTGCCATCAGGAAGAGCGGGGGGGGAGACAATGAGCAGTTCTTC. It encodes CAIRKSGGGDNEQFF.